This T cell receptor beta chain originates from a study of shared clonotypes between healthy human individuals. Overall study findings and caveats: For naive CD4 cells, roughly 5% of clonotypes were shared across a few donors. The generation probabilities recorded for non-shared clonotypes fell below those of clonotypes shared by all four donors. Blood alone was sampled, and tissue repertoires likely differ.

As to this clone: Its antigen is as yet unknown.

Evenly divided among several immunoSEQ plates was the genomic DNA of each subset. Repertoires were generated with immunoSEQ multiplex PCR, while TCRdb's copy carries only in-frame clones and drops some. In the table there are about 510,000 clones, about 95% of which are singletons. The V and J ends lost 7 bases and 3 bases respectively, with 18 bases between them. CDR1 is SNHLY and CDR2 is FYNNEI in the germline V gene. This CDR3 is built from 15 residues. This receptor was taken from a woman aged 25 to 39 in good health. The rearrangement links TRBV2 to TRBJ2-5; TRBD2 is a possible D gene (6 bases). The sequenced sample consisted of naive CD4+ T cells sorted from blood. Specified subset: CD45RA+ positively selected. This CDR3 is CASISDASDKETQYF. The CDR3 nucleotides read TGTGCCAGCATCTCCGACGCTAGCGATAAAGAGACCCAGTACTTC.